This T cell receptor (beta chain) was retrieved from a study of radiotherapy plus CTLA-4 blockade in lung cancer. Profiling relied on immunoSEQ multiplex PCR, and the TCRdb table lists in-frame clones only, not all of them. The profile covers more than 95,000 clones, with 60% to 75% appearing a single time and approximately 3% taken by the ten largest. The CDR3 is made up of 15 amino acids. The junction had 5 bases not matched to a gene; V was cut back by 5 bases and J by 0 bases. CDR1 is SGHVS and CDR2 is FNYEAQ in the germline V gene. The sequence derives from a human donor with non-small cell lung cancer who had a partial response to radiotherapy plus ipilimumab. Some clones in this sample may be carry-over from other donors' samples. The sample in question was peripheral blood, obtained from a patient treated with radiotherapy plus ipilimumab. The chain uses TRBV7-6 and TRBJ2-3; TRBD1 aligns across 7 bases. The CDR3 spells CASSATGLSTDTQYF. The CDR3 bases are TGTGCCAGCAGCGCGACAGGGTTGAGCACAGATACGCAGTATTTT.